This T cell receptor beta chain was sequenced for a study of T cell changes during pregnancy in multiple sclerosis. V shed 2 bases, J shed 4 bases, and the junction held 8 bases outside the gene matches. The CDR3 sequence is 16 residues long. Germline CDR1 and CDR2: PRHDT and FYEKMQ (reference sequence). Only in-frame clones appear in the TCRdb table, and some are missing; sequencing was by immunoSEQ multiplex PCR. The repertoire holds tens of thousands of clones, with 90% to 95% as singletons. The V and J genes are TRBV13 and TRBJ2-1, with 7 bases lining up with TRBD1. The starting material was peripheral blood, obtained before pregnancy. This receptor was obtained from a female donor with multiple sclerosis, enrolled in a pregnancy study. The CDR3 DNA follows: TGTGCCAGCAGCTTACCCTGGACAGGCGCATACAATGAGCAGTTCTTC. This gives the protein CASSLPWTGAYNEQFF.